This T cell receptor (beta chain) emerged from a study of blood T cell repertoires in COVID-19. Study-level information: COVID-19 samples, acute and convalescent, were from the United States, Italy and Spain.

Measured with immunoSEQ multiplex PCR; TCRdb has only the in-frame clones, and not every one. The sample gives some 73,000 clones, 75% to 80% of which show up once; roughly 2.4% is in the top ten. Seattle's enrolled individuals joined amid active infection and were then monitored longitudinally. This receptor was taken from a man aged 65-85 years with COVID-19, enrolled during active disease. Sequencing was performed on peripheral blood.

DNA for the CDR3: TGTGCCAGCAACAGGGGGCCGAACACTGAAGCTTTCTTT. Its protein product is CASNRGPNTEAFF. The chain has TRBV6-5 and TRBJ1-1; 9 bases line up with TRBD1. The CDR3 is 13 residues long. Per the germline V gene, CDR1 is MNHEY and CDR2 is SVGAGI. After removal of 7 bases from V and 1 base from J, the junction contained 1 base not matched to a gene.